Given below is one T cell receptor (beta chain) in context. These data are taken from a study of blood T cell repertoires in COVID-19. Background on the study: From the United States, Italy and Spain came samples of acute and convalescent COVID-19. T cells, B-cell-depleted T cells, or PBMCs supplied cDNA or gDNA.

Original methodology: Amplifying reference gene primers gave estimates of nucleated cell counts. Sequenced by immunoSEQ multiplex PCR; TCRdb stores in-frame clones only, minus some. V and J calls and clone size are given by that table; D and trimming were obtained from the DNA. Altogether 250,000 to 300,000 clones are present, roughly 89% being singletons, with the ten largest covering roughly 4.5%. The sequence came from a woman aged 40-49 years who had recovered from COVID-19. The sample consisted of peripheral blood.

CDR3 sequence: CSATRSGANVLTF. CDR3 DNA sequence: TGCAGCGCCACGCGATCTGGGGCCAACGTCCTGACTTTC. The chain joins TRBV29-1 to TRBJ2-6; no reliable D call. The CDR3 spans 13 residues. The V gene's germline CDR1 is SQVTM and CDR2 ANQGSEA. The V end lost 7 bases, the J end lost 1 base, and 8 bases lay between the germline ends. Complete variable domain (other parts from reference TRBV29-1 and TRBJ2-6): SAVISQKPSRDICQRGTSLTIQCQVDSQVTMMFWYRQQPGQSLTLIATANQGSEATYESGFVIDKFPISRPNLTFSTLTVSNMSPEDSSIYLCSATRSGANVLTFGAGSRLTVL.